The clone carrying this TCR beta chain appeared many times. TCRbeta library construction was performed incorporating unique molecular identifiers. TCRdb reanalysed the PCR reads using MiXCR and keeps one entry per CDR3 protein. The sample includes some 590,000 distinct CDR3 sequences, about 10% of them seen just once. This specimen comes from a study of T-cell reconstitution after alpha-beta-depleted transplantation in children. After removal of 5 bases from V and 3 bases from J, the junction contained 5 bases not matched to a gene. CDR3 length equals 14 residues. Germline V gene lookup returns CDR1 MNHEY and CDR2 SVGEGT.

The clonotype originates from a human donor who donated a stem cell graft to a child with acute myeloid leukemia. The V gene is TRBV6-2 or TRBV6-3, the J gene TRBJ2-7, with 9 bases matching TRBD1. The source was PBMCs from the stem cell graft donor, collected from the stem cell graft. CDR3: CASSATGGFYEQYF. CDR3 DNA: TGTGCCAGCAGTGCGACAGGGGGGTTCTACGAGCAGTACTTC.